The entry that follows covers one TCR beta chain sequence. Antigen: not known. TCRdb keeps only in-frame clones here, not all; method: immunoSEQ multiplex PCR. The repertoire holds roughly 300,000 clones, with around 90% as singletons. Between the trimmed V and J ends, which lost 7 bases and 4 bases, there was a span of 11 bases. CDR3 size: 13 residues. Germline values: CDR1 SNHLY, CDR2 FYNNEI. This sample is part of a study of cytomegalovirus exposure and HLA in healthy donors. Broader study findings: Rare TCR sequences dominated, though some public TCRs recurred in many donors. Altogether, about 160 TCR beta chains were recorded as cytomegalovirus-associated.

The chain has TRBV2 and TRBJ1-3, with D uncertain. This TCR derives from a woman younger than 45 in good health and CMV-seropositive. The sequencing input was PBMCs. CDR3 nucleotide sequence: TGTGCCAGCACCCTCGTCAGAGGAAACACCATATATTTT. Translation gives CASTLVRGNTIYF.